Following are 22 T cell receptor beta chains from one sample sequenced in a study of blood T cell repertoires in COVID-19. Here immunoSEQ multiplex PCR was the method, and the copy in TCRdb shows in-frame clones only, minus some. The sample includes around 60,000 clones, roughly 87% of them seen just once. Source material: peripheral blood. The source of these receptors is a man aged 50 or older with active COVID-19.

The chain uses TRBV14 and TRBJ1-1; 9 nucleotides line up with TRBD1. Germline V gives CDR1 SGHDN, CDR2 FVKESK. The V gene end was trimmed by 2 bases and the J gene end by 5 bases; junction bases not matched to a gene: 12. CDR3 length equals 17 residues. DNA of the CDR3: TGTGCCAGCAGCCAACGTCCCGGGACAGGGTTGGAGACTGAAGCTTTCTTT. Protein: CASSQRPGTGLETEAFF.

This CDR3 reads CASGSRTGPFEAFF. The CDR3 DNA is TGTGCTAGTGGCTCGCGGACAGGTCCCTTTGAAGCTTTCTTT. V usage is TRBV12-5 and J usage is TRBJ1-1, with 7 bases that match TRBD1. CDR1 LGHNT and CDR2 FRNRAP come from the germline V gene. The CDR3 spans 14 residues. The ends lost 6 bases at V and 7 bases at J; junction bases unmatched: 11.

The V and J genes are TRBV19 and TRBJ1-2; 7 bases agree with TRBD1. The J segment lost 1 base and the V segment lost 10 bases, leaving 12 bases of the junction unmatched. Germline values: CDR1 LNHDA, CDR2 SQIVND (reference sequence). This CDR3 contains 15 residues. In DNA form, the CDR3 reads TGTGCCACCTCGGACTTCCCAGGGGGTAACTATGGCTACACCTTC. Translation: CATSDFPGGNYGYTF.

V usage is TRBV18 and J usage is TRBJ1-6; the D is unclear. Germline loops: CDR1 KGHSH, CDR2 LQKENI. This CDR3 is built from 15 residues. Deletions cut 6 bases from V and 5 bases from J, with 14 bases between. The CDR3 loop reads CASSGNFGNNSPLHF. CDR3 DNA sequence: TGTGCCAGCTCCGGGAATTTCGGGAATAATTCACCCCTCCACTTT.

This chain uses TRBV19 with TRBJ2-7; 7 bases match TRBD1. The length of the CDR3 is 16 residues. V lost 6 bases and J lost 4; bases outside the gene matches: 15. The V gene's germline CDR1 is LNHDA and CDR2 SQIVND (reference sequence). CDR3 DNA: TGTGCCAGTAGCCTGGGGCCTTGGACAGGACAATACGAGCAGTACTTC. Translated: CASSLGPWTGQYEQYF.

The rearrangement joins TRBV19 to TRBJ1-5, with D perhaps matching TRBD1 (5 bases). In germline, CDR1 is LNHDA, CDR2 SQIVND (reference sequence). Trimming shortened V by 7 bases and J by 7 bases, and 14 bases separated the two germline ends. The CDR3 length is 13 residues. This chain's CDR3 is CASNDRRGQPQHF. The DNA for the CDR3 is TGTGCCAGTAACGACCGGAGGGGACAGCCCCAGCATTTT.

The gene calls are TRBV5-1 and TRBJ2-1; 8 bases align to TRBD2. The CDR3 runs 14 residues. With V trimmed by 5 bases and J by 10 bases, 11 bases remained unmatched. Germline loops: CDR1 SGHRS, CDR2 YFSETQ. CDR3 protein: CASRAAGARGEQFF. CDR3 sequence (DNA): TGCGCCAGCAGAGCAGCGGGGGCCCGGGGGGAGCAGTTCTTC.

Here the CDR3 DNA reads TGTGCCAGCAGCCTAAGGACAGGCCCCTACGAGCAGTACTTC. Protein product: CASSLRTGPYEQYF. The V gene is TRBV7-2, the J gene TRBJ2-7; 7 nucleotides align to TRBD1. The CDR3 is 14 amino acids. V was pared by 5 bases and J by 2 bases, with 6 bases of the junction left unmatched. Germline CDR1 is SGHTA and CDR2 is FQGNSA.

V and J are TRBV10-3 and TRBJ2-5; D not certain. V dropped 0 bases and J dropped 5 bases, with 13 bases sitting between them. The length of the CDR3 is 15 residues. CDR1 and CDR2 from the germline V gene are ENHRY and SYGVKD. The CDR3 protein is CAISESVMAGETQYF. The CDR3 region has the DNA TGTGCCATCAGTGAGTCGGTAATGGCCGGGGAGACCCAGTACTTC.

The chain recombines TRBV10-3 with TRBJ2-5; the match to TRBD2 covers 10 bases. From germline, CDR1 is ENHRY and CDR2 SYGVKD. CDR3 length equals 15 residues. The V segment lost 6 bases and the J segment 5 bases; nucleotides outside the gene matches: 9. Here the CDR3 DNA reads TGTGCCATCAGCCAGGAGCGGGGGGGTTTCGAGACCCAGTACTTC. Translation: CAISQERGGFETQYF.

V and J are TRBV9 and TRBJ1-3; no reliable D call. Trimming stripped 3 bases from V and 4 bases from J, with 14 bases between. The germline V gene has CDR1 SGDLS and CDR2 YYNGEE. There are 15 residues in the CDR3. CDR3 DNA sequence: TGTGCCAGCAGCGATCCGGATGGGGAGGGAAACACCATATATTTT. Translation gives CASSDPDGEGNTIYF.

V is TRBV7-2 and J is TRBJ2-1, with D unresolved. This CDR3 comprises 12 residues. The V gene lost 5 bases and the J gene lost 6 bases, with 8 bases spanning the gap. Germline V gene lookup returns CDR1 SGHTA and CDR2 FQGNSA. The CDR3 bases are TGTGCCAGCAGCAATTACTTCAATGAGCAGTTCTTC. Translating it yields CASSNYFNEQFF.

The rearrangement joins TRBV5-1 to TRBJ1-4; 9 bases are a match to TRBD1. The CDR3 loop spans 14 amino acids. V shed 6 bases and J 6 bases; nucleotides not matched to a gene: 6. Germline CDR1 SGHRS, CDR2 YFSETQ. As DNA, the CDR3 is TGCGCCAGCACCCGTGGGGACAGGGATGAAAAACTGTTTTTT. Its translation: CASTRGDRDEKLFF.

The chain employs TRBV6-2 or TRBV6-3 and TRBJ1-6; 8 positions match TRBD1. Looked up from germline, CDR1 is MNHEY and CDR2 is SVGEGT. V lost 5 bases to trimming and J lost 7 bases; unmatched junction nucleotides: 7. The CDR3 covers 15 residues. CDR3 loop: CASSRGRGPNSPLHF. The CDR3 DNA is TGTGCCAGCAGTCGGGGCAGGGGGCCCAATTCACCCCTCCACTTT.

The CDR3 nucleotides read TGTGCCAGCAGTCATACACCGAACACTGAAGCTTTCTTT. Encoded protein: CASSHTPNTEAFF. The chain carries TRBV2 and TRBJ1-1; D unresolved. Per the germline V gene, CDR1 is SNHLY and CDR2 is FYNNEI. V shed 5 bases and J shed 1 base, with 8 bases lying between them. This CDR3 is built from 13 residues.

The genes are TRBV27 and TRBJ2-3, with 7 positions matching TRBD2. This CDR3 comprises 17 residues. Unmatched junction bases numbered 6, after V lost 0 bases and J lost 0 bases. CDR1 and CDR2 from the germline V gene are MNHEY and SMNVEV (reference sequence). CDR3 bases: TGTGCCAGCAGTTTATCGACGGCGGGGGTGAGCACAGATACGCAGTATTTT. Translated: CASSLSTAGVSTDTQYF.

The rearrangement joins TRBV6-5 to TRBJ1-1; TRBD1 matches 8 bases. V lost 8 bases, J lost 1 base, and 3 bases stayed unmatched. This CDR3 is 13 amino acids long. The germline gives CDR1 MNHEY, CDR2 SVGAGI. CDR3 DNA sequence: TGTGCCAGCGGGACAGGACAGAACACTGAAGCTTTCTTT. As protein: CASGTGQNTEAFF.

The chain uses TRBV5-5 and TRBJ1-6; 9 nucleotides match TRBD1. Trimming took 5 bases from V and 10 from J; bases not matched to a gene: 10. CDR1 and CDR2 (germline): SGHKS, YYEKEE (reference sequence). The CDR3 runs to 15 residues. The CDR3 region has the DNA TGTGCCAGCAGTCCTCCGGGACAGGGTGGATCACCCCTCCACTTT. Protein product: CASSPPGQGGSPLHF.

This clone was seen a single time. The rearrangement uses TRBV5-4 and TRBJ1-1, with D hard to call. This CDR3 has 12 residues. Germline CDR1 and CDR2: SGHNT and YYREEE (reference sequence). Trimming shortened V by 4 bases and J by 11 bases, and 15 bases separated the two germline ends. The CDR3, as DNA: TGTGCCAGCAGCCCGCCGTTGGGCCGGGCTTTCTTT. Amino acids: CASSPPLGRAFF.

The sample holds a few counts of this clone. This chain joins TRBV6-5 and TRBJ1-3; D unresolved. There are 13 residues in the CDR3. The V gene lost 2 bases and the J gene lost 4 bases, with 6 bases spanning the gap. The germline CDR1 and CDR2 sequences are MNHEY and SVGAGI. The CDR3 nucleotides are TGTGCCAGCAGTTACAATCAAGGAAACACCATATATTTT. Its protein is CASSYNQGNTIYF.

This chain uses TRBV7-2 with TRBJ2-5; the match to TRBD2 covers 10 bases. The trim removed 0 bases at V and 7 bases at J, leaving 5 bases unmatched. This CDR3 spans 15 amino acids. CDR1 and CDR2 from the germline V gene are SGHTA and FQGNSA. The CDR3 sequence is CASSLARAGGGTQYF. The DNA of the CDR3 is TGTGCCAGCAGCTTAGCGAGAGCGGGAGGGGGGACCCAGTACTTC. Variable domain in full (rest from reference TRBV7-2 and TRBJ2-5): GAGVSQSPSNKVTEKGKDVELRCDPISGHTALYWYRQSLGQGLEFLIYFQGNSAPDKSGLPSDRFSAERTGGSVSTLTIQRTQQEDSAVYLCASSLARAGGGTQYFGPGTRLLVL.

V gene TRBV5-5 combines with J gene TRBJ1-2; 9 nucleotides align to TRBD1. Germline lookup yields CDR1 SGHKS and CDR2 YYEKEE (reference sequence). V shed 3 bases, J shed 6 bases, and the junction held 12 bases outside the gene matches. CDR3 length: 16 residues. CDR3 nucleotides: TGTGCCAGCAGCTCGTATACAGGGGGCCAACCTAATGGCTACACCTTC. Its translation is CASSSYTGGQPNGYTF.